The 11 T cell receptor beta chains in this list originate from one sample, sequenced in a study of siplizumab effects on memory and regulatory T cells. The data were produced by immunoSEQ multiplex PCR, yet TCRdb's version contains in-frame clones alone and is incomplete. Of approximately 100,000 clones listed, around 90% are singletons. Sequencing was done on a sample of CD4+ T cells sorted from blood. These receptors all come from a human donor in good health. Some clones in this sample may be carry-over from other donors' samples.

The chain employs TRBV27 and TRBJ2-7; 9 nucleotides agree with TRBD1. This CDR3 is built from 15 residues. CDR1 MNHEY and CDR2 SMNVEV come from the germline V gene (reference sequence). Trimming took 6 bases from V and 1 from J; bases not matched to a gene: 7. The CDR3 here is CASRSRTGDSYEQYF. Here the CDR3 DNA reads TGTGCCAGCAGGAGTAGGACAGGGGATTCCTACGAGCAGTACTTC.

This clone has a handful of counts. This chain uses TRBV2 with TRBJ1-1; no reliable D call. The CDR3 sequence is 14 residues long. CDR1 is SNHLY, CDR2 FYNNEI, per germline. V lost 6 bases, J lost 0 bases, and 11 bases lay in between. The CDR3 region has the DNA TGTGCCAGCAGGACCGACATCCTGAACACTGAAGCTTTCTTT. It translates to CASRTDILNTEAFF.

This clone was counted a single time. The gene calls are TRBV19 and TRBJ1-5; D is uncertain. This CDR3 comprises 16 residues. Germline loops: CDR1 LNHDA, CDR2 SQIVND (reference sequence). V was pared by 3 bases and J by 9 bases, with 21 bases between. The DNA for the CDR3 is TGTGCCAGTAGTATGCGGGCTCGCGGAGCCTTAAGGCCCCAGCATTTT. Protein product: CASSMRARGALRPQHF.

The V call is TRBV30, the J call TRBJ1-2, with a possible D match to TRBD1 (5 bases). The germline CDR1 and CDR2 sequences are GTSNPN and SVGIG (reference sequence). Trimming removed 0 bases at V and 4 bases at J, with 12 bases between. The CDR3 runs to 14 residues. The CDR3 spells CAWSVRRGLYGYTF. In DNA form, the CDR3 reads TGTGCCTGGAGTGTACGCCGGGGCCTCTATGGCTACACCTTC.

V and J are TRBV28 and TRBJ2-3; D perhaps matches TRBD2 (5 bases). The CDR3 has 15 amino acids. V lost 7 bases and J 4 bases, leaving 18 bases between the germline ends. Germline values: CDR1 MDHEN, CDR2 SYDVKM. The CDR3 DNA reads as TGTGCCAGCACCTCCTCCGGGATTGGGGCAGATACGCAGTATTTT. Translating gives CASTSSGIGADTQYF.

The chain carries TRBV19 and TRBJ2-5, with D uncertain. CDR1 is LNHDA and CDR2 is SQIVND in the germline V gene (reference sequence). This CDR3 is 14 amino acids long. V lost 7 bases to trimming and J lost 1 base, with 13 bases between them. CDR3 in amino acids: CASTRRAGQETQYF. CDR3 nucleotide sequence: TGTGCCAGTACCCGAAGGGCAGGCCAAGAGACCCAGTACTTC.

The chain uses TRBV2 and TRBJ2-4; TRBD2 aligns across 9 bases. V was clipped by 5 bases and J by 1 base; unmatched bases: 12. Germline CDR1 SNHLY, CDR2 FYNNEI. This CDR3 region has 18 residues. DNA of the CDR3: TGTGCCAGCAGTCCCCCTCGAGCGGGAGGTTACGCCAAAAACATTCAGTACTTC. It specifies CASSPPRAGGYAKNIQYF.

The chain is built from TRBV19 and TRBJ2-5, with D possibly matching TRBD2 (5 bases). Trimming stripped 3 bases from V and 0 bases from J, with 17 bases between. The V gene's germline CDR1 is LNHDA and CDR2 SQIVND (reference sequence). The CDR3 sequence is 17 residues long. CDR3 region: CASSMRVPQRYQETQYF. For the CDR3, the DNA is TGTGCCAGTAGTATGAGGGTCCCCCAGAGATACCAAGAGACCCAGTACTTC.

The chain recombines TRBV4-1 with TRBJ2-7; D is ambiguous. V was shortened by 1 base and J by 2 bases, with 9 bases between the two germline ends. CDR1 and CDR2 from the germline V gene are MGHRA and YSYEKL. The CDR3 has 14 amino acids. The CDR3, as DNA: TGCGCCAGCAGCCAAGTCGGTCCTGCCTACGAGCAGTACTTC. Translated, it gives CASSQVGPAYEQYF.

The rearrangement joins TRBV6-5 to TRBJ2-7; D gene uncertain. V shed 0 bases and J shed 3 bases, with 12 bases lying between them. Germline V gives CDR1 MNHEY, CDR2 SVGAGI. This CDR3 spans 15 amino acids. The CDR3 sequence: CASSYSWRKSYEQYF. CDR3 bases: TGTGCCAGCAGTTACTCTTGGCGAAAGAGCTACGAGCAGTACTTC.

The chain employs TRBV11-2 and TRBJ2-1; 7 bases are shared with TRBD1. Trimming cost V 6 bases and J 2 bases; bases outside gene matches: 7. This CDR3 is 15 amino acids long. CDR1 is SGHAT, CDR2 FQNNGV, per germline. The CDR3 sequence is CASRKTGTAYNEQFF. The CDR3 DNA reads TGTGCCAGCAGGAAAACAGGGACAGCCTACAATGAGCAGTTCTTC.